The sample holds one count of the clone carrying this T cell receptor (beta chain). These data are taken from a study of cytomegalovirus exposure and HLA in healthy donors. Germline V lookup: CDR1 MGHRA, CDR2 YSYEKL. J was trimmed by 5 bases and V by 2 bases; bases with no gene match: 9. The CDR3 sequence is 16 residues long. The PCR used 60 Vbeta and 13 Jbeta primers. TCRdb's table, derived via immunoSEQ multiplex PCR, lists solely in-frame clones and lacks some. The table has under 200,000 clones, approximately 70% seen once. The receptor's source is a woman in her twenties or thirties in good health and CMV-seronegative. The sample comprised PBMCs. This chain links TRBV4-1 with TRBJ2-7; 10 bases are shared with TRBD2. The CDR3 DNA reads TGCGCCAGCAGCCAAAGGATCCTAGCGGGGGTCCACGAGCAGTACTTC. Translated, it gives CASSQRILAGVHEQYF.